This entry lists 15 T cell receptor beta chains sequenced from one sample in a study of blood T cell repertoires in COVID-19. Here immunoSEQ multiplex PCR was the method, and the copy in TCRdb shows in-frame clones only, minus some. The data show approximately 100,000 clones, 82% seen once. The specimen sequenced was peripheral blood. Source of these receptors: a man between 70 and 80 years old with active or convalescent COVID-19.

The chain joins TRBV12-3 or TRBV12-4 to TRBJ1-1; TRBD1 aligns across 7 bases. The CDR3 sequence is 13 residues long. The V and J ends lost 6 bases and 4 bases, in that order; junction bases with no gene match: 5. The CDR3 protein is CASRLNRGTEAFF. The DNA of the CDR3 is TGTGCCAGCAGACTCAACAGGGGCACTGAAGCTTTCTTT.

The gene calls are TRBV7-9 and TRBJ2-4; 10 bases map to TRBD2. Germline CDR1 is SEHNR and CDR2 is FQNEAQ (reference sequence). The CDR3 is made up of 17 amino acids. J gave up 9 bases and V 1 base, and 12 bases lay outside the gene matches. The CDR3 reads CASSLVPSGGPKRIQYF. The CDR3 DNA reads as TGTGCCAGCAGCTTAGTTCCTAGCGGGGGACCCAAACGCATTCAGTACTTC.

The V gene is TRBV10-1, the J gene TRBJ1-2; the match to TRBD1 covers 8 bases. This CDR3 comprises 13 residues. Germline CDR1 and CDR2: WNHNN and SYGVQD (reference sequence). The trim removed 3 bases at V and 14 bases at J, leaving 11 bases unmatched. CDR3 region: CASSDPTTGAITF. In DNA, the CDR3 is TGCGCCAGCAGTGACCCAACGACAGGGGCCATAACCTTC.

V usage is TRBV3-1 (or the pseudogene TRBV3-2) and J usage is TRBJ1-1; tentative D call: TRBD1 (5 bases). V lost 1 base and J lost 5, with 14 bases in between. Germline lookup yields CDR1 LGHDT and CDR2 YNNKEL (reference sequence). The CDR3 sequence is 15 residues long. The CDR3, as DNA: TGTGCCAGCAGCCAAGGGTCCGGGGGAAGGACTGAAGCTTTCTTT. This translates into CASSQGSGGRTEAFF.

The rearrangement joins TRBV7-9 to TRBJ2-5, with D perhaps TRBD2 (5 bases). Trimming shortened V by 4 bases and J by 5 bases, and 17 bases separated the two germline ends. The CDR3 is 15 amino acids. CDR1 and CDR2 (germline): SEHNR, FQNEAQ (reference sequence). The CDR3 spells CASSSTDPGGETQYF. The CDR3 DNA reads TGTGCCAGCAGCTCCACTGACCCGGGCGGGGAGACCCAGTACTTC.

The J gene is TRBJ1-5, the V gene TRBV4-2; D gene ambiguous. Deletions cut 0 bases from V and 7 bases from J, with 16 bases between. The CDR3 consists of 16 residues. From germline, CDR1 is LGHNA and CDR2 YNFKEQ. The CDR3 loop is CASSQDRLEGGQPQHF. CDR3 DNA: TGTGCCAGCAGCCAAGATCGGCTGGAGGGTGGGCAGCCCCAGCATTTT.

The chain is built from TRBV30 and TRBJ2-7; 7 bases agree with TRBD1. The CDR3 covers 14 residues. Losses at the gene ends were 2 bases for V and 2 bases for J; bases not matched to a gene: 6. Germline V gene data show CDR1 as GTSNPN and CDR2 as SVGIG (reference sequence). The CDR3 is CAWSKNRGPYEQYF. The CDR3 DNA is TGTGCCTGGAGTAAAAACAGGGGTCCCTACGAGCAGTACTTC.

CDR3 residues: CASGSGGTTPKGETQYF. CDR3 nucleotide sequence: TGTGCCAGCGGTAGCGGGGGGACCACGCCTAAAGGAGAGACCCAGTACTTC. The chain joins TRBV5-4 to TRBJ2-5; 10 nucleotides align to TRBD2. CDR1 SGHNT and CDR2 YYREEE come from the germline V gene (reference sequence). After removal of 7 bases from V and 4 bases from J, the junction contained 16 bases not matched to a gene. This CDR3 is 17 amino acids long.

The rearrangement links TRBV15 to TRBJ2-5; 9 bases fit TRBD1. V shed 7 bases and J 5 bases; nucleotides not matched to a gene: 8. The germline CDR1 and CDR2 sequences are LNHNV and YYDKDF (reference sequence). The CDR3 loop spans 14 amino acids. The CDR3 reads CATKGGQGQETQYF. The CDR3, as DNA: TGTGCCACCAAGGGGGGACAGGGCCAGGAGACCCAGTACTTC.

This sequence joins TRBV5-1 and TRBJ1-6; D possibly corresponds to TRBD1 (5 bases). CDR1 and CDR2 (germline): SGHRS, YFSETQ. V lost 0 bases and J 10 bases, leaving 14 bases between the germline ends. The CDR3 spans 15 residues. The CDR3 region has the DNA TGCGCCAGCAGCTTGGAGGGGAAATTACGGTCACCCCTCCACTTT. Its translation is CASSLEGKLRSPLHF.

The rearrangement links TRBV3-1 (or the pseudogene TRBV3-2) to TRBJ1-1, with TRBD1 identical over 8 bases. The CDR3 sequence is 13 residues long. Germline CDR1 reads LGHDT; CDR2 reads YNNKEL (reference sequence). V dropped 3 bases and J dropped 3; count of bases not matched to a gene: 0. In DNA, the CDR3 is TGTGCCAGCAGCCAGGACAGGGACACTGAAGCTTTCTTT. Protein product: CASSQDRDTEAFF.

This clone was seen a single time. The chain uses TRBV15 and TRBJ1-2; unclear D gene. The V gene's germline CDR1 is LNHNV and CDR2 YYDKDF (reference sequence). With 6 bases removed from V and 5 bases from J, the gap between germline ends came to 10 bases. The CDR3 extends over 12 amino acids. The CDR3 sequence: CATSKAEYGYTF. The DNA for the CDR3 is TGTGCCACCAGTAAGGCGGAGTATGGCTACACCTTC.

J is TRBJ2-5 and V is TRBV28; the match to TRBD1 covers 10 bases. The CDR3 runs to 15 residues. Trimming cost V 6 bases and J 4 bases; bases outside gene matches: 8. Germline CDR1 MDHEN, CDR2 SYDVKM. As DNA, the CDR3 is TGTGCCAGCAGGAGAAGACAGGGGGCGGGAGAGACCCAGTACTTC. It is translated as CASRRRQGAGETQYF.

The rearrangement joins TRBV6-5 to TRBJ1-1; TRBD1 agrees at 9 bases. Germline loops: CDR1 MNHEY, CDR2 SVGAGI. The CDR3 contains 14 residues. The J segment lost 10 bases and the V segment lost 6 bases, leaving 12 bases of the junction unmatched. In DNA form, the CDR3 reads TGTGCCAGCAGACCCGGGACAGGGACTTTGGTAGCTTTCTTT. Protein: CASRPGTGTLVAFF.

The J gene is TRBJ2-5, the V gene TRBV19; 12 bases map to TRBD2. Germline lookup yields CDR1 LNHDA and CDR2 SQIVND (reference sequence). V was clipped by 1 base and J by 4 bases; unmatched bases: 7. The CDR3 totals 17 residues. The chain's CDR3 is CASSIGQTSGGRETQYF. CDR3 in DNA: TGTGCCAGTAGTATAGGGCAGACTAGCGGGGGACGAGAGACCCAGTACTTC.